Shown below are 15 T cell receptor beta chains from a single sample sequenced in a study of CD8+ T cells in alopecia areata. As the sequencing template, cDNA was produced by extracting RNA and reverse transcribing it. Profiling relied on immunoSEQ multiplex PCR, and the TCRdb table lists in-frame clones only, not all of them. The sample consists of fewer than 250,000 clones, around three fifths of them appearing once. The treatment: oral pan-JAK inhibitor, 5-10 mg twice daily. Sequences were derived from CD4+ T cells sorted from blood, sampled at week 4, from a patient treated with tofacitinib. The source is a human donor with alopecia areata.

J is TRBJ2-7 and V is TRBV21-1. TRBV21-1 is a listed pseudogene. This CDR3 spans 13 amino acids. The CDR3 loop is CASSKGPSYEQYF. Here the CDR3 DNA reads TGTGCCAGCAGCAAAGGCCCCTCGTACGAGCAGTACTTC.

The rearrangement uses TRBV21-1 and TRBJ2-7. TRBV21-1 is listed as a pseudogene. The CDR3 extends over 15 amino acids. This CDR3 is CASSGRHLFSYEQYF. The CDR3 DNA reads TGTGCCAGCAGCGGACGACACCTTTTCTCCTACGAGCAGTACTTC.

Here the CDR3 DNA reads TGTGCCTGGAGTGTAGGTTCCCAAGGGGCTGAAGCTTTCTTT. Translation: CAWSVGSQGAEAFF. This chain uses TRBV30 with TRBJ1-1; D is perhaps TRBD1 (5 bases). CDR1 is GTSNPN and CDR2 is SVGIG in the germline V gene (reference sequence). The length of the CDR3 is 14 residues. Trimming shortened V by 0 bases and J by 6 bases, and 14 bases separated the two germline ends.

This clone came up a few times. The V call is TRBV29-1, the J call TRBJ2-1; 12 bases fit TRBD2. V was pared by 6 bases and J by 2 bases, with 5 bases of the junction left unmatched. From germline, CDR1 is SQVTM and CDR2 ANQGSEA. This CDR3 is 15 amino acids long. The CDR3 reads CSVAGTSGPYNEQFF. The CDR3 DNA reads as TGCAGCGTGGCCGGGACTAGCGGGCCCTACAATGAGCAGTTCTTC.

The genes are TRBV5-1 and TRBJ2-4; D is perhaps TRBD2 (6 bases). This CDR3 comprises 16 residues. Trimming took off 3 bases at V and 3 bases at J, with 16 bases between the two ends. Germline V gives CDR1 SGHRS, CDR2 YFSETQ. CDR3 region: CASSSRLGSDKNIQYF. DNA for the CDR3: TGCGCCAGCAGCTCCCGCCTCGGGAGTGACAAAAACATTCAGTACTTC. Based on the CDR3 plus reference TRBV5-1 and TRBJ2-4, the full variable domain is KAGVTQTPRYLIKTRGQQVTLSCSPISGHRSVSWYQQTPGQGLQFLFEYFSETQRNKGNFPGRFSGRQFSNSRSEMNVSTLELGDSALYLCASSSRLGSDKNIQYFGAGTRLSVL.

Comment on this clone: Within the sample, other DNA sequences also encode this same CDR3. The rearrangement joins TRBV5-1 to TRBJ2-5, with no clear D. Germline CDR1 and CDR2: SGHRS and YFSETQ. V gave up 0 bases and J gave up 5 bases, with 5 bases separating them. The CDR3 spans 12 residues. The CDR3: CASSLEGETQYF. The DNA of the CDR3 is TGCGCCAGCAGCTTGGAGGGTGAGACCCAGTACTTC.

This chain links TRBV2 with TRBJ2-3; maybe TRBD2 (5 bases). Trimming pared 7 bases from V and 4 bases from J, leaving 9 bases between. The germline V gene encodes CDR1 SNHLY and CDR2 FYNNEI. CDR3 length equals 12 residues. The CDR3 region has the DNA TGTGCCAGCATCACGGAGGCAGATACGCAGTATTTT. It is translated as CASITEADTQYF.

Comment on this clone: Other DNA sequences in this specimen translate into the identical CDR3. This rearrangement joins TRBV30 to TRBJ2-5; 7 bases map to TRBD2. The junction had 1 base not matched to a gene; V was cut back by 2 bases and J by 4 bases. The germline V gene has CDR1 GTSNPN and CDR2 SVGIG (reference sequence). The CDR3 is 12 residues long. CDR3 DNA: TGTGCCTGGAGTACGGGGGGAGAGACCCAGTACTTC. It specifies CAWSTGGETQYF.

There are a few counts of this clone. The rearrangement links TRBV29-1 to TRBJ1-1; 8 bases fit TRBD1. Germline loops: CDR1 SQVTM, CDR2 ANQGSEA. The CDR3 contains 14 residues. V shed 4 bases and J 1 base; nucleotides not matched to a gene: 5. The CDR3 DNA follows: TGCAGCGTTGCGATAGGGACAGGGAACACTGAAGCTTTCTTT. Amino acid sequence: CSVAIGTGNTEAFF.

The rearrangement links TRBV15 to TRBJ1-6; the D gene is possibly TRBD1 (6 bases). This CDR3 contains 13 residues. V lost 0 bases, J lost 13 bases, and 10 bases lay in between. CDR1 is LNHNV, CDR2 YYDKDF, per germline (reference sequence). The CDR3 sequence is CATSRDYRAPLHF. The CDR3 DNA sequence: TGTGCCACCAGCAGAGATTACAGGGCGCCCCTCCACTTT.

The rearrangement joins TRBV29-1 to TRBJ1-1, with D tentatively TRBD1 (6 bases). The V gene lost 5 bases and the J gene lost 4 bases, with 17 bases spanning the gap. Germline CDR1 reads SQVTM; CDR2 reads ANQGSEA. This CDR3 region has 14 residues. CDR3 amino acids: CSVIQGMGSTEAFF. CDR3 in DNA: TGCAGCGTTATACAGGGAATGGGGAGCACTGAAGCTTTCTTT.

About this clone itself: Other DNA sequences in this specimen translate into the identical CDR3. This sequence joins TRBV5-1 and TRBJ2-5; D may be TRBD2 (5 bases). The germline gives CDR1 SGHRS, CDR2 YFSETQ. This CDR3 has 13 residues. The V end was cut by 2 bases, the J end by 5 bases, with 10 bases between. CDR3 in amino acids: CASSFAGGETQYF. For the CDR3, the DNA is TGCGCCAGCAGCTTCGCAGGCGGGGAGACCCAGTACTTC.

This clone was detected a few times. V is TRBV14 and J is TRBJ2-1; tentatively, D is TRBD1 or TRBD2 (5 bases each). The germline V and J ends were trimmed by 3 bases and 0 bases, with 12 bases remaining between them. CDR3 length: 16 amino acids. Looked up from germline, CDR1 is SGHDN and CDR2 is FVKESK. CDR3: CASSQPGSSSYNEQFF. In DNA, the CDR3 is TGTGCCAGCAGCCAGCCAGGGAGTAGCTCCTACAATGAGCAGTTCTTC.

The V and J genes are TRBV6-6 and TRBJ1-1; D is unresolved. CDR1 and CDR2 (germline): MNHNY, SVGAGI (reference sequence). Trimming removed 6 bases at V and 5 bases at J, with 13 bases between. The CDR3 sequence is 13 residues long. The CDR3 sequence: CASRLYTETEAFF. CDR3 coding DNA: TGTGCCAGCAGATTGTACACGGAAACTGAAGCTTTCTTT.

This clone is a singleton in its sample. The chain recombines TRBV7-2 with TRBJ1-6, with 9 bases aligning to TRBD1. In germline, CDR1 is SGHTA, CDR2 FQGNSA. The CDR3 extends over 14 amino acids. V lost 7 bases to trimming and J lost 8 bases; unmatched junction nucleotides: 6. The CDR3 nucleotides read TGTGCCAGCACCAGGGACAGGGCATATTCACCCCTCCACTTT. Its translation: CASTRDRAYSPLHF.